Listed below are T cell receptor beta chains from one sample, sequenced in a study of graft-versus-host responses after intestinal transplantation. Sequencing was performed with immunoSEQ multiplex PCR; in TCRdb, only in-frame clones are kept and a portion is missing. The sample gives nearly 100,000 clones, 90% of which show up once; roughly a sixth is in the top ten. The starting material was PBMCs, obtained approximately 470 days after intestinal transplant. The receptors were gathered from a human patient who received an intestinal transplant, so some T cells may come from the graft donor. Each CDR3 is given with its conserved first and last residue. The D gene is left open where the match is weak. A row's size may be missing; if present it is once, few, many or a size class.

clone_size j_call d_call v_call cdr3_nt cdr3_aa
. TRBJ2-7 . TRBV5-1 TGCGCCAGCAGCTTGGGCGGGGCGAGGCAGGTCTACGAGCAGTACTTC CASSLGGARQVYEQYF
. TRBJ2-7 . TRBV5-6 TGTGCCAGCAGCTTAATGGGGCGCTACGAGCAGTACTTC CASSLMGRYEQYF
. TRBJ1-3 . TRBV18 TGTGCCAGCTCACCGGGGGCCTCTGGAAACACCATATATTTT CASSPGASGNTIYF
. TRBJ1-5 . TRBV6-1 TGTGCCAGCAGTGTGTCTCAGCCCCAGCATTTT CASSVSQPQHF
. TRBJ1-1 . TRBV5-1 TGCGCCAGCAGCACAGGCCCCTCCCTGGCCACTGAAGCTTTCTTT CASSTGPSLATEAFF
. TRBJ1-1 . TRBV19 TGTGCCAGTAGTTATCGGACACCGGTGAACACTGAAGCTTTCTTT CASSYRTPVNTEAFF
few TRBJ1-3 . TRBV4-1 TGCGCCAGCAGCCAAGTAGAATGGGACCTCTCTGGAAACACCATATATTTT CASSQVEWDLSGNTIYF
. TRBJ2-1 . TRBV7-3 TGTGCCAGCAGCTTAACCGCCACCGTTGTTGCCAATGAGCAGTTCTTC CASSLTATVVANEQFF
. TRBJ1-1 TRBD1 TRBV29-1 TGCAGCGTCCGGGGACAGATGAACACTGAAGCTTTCTTT CSVRGQMNTEAFF
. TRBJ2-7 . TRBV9 TGTGCCAGCAGCGCGGAGGGGACGGCGGGCGAGCAGTACTTC CASSAEGTAGEQYF
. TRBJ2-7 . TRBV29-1 TGCAGCGTATTGGGGGGACAGACCTACGAGCAGTACTTC CSVLGGQTYEQYF
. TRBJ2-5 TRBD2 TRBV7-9 TGTGCCAGCAGCTCCCCACTAGCGCGGGAGACCCAGTACTTC CASSSPLARETQYF
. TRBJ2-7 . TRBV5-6 TGTGCCAGCGGGCAGGGGCTATACGAGCAGTACTTC CASGQGLYEQYF
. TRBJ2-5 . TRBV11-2 TGTGCCAGCAGCTTAGATCGTTGGGAGACCCAGTACTTC CASSLDRWETQYF
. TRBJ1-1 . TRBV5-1 TGCGCCAGCAGCCTACGATCGGGCACTGAAGCTTTCTTT CASSLRSGTEAFF
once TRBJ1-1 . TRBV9 TGTGCCAGCAGCGTGGGACAACAGAACACTGAAGCTTTCTTT CASSVGQQNTEAFF
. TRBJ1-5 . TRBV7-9 TGTGCCAGCAGCTTACCTGATCAGCCCCAGCATTTT CASSLPDQPQHF
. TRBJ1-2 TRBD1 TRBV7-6 TGTGCCAGCAGCTTAGGGGGCGGGCAGGGGGCCCCCTATGGCTACACCTTC CASSLGGGQGAPYGYTF
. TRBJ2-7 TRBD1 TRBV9 TGTGCCAGCAGCGGCGGGACAGGGGCCTTCTACGAGCAGTACTTC CASSGGTGAFYEQYF
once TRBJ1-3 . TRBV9 TGTGCCAGCAGCGTAGCTATGGACAGCCTTCTGGGGAACACCATATATTTT CASSVAMDSLLGNTIYF
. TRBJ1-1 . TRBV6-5 TGTGCCAGCGGCAGGAACACTGAAGCTTTCTTT CASGRNTEAFF
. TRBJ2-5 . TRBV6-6 TGTGCCAGCAGTTACTCAATGGGGATTCAAGAGACCCAGTACTTC CASSYSMGIQETQYF
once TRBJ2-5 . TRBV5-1 TGCGCCAGCAGCTCCATCCCAGGCGAGGAGACCCAGTACTTC CASSSIPGEETQYF
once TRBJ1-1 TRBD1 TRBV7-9 TGTGCCAGCAGCTTTACCGGGACAGGGAACACTGAAGCTTTCTTT CASSFTGTGNTEAFF
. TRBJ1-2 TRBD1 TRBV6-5 TGTGCCAGCAGTTACTCGATGCAGGGGGCTTATGGCTACACCTTC CASSYSMQGAYGYTF
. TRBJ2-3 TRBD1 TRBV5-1 TGCGCCAGCAGCTTGAGGGGGCCCCTCACAGATACGCAGTATTTT CASSLRGPLTDTQYF
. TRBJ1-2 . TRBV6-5 TGTGCCAGCAGTTACGCGGGGGATCGGGGCTACACCTTC CASSYAGDRGYTF
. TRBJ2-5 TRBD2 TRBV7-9 TGTGCCAGCAGCTTAGGCGGTAGCGGGGGTGAGACCCAGTACTTC CASSLGGSGGETQYF